Listed below are T cell receptor beta chains from one sample, sequenced in a study of blood T cell repertoires in COVID-19. The repertoire was sequenced with immunoSEQ multiplex PCR; TCRdb's copy has only in-frame clones and lacks some. The sample carries 80,000 or so clones, about nine tenths recorded once. The sequenced material came from peripheral blood. These TCRs come from a woman in her fifties or sixties in a cohort sampled during active COVID-19. The CDR3 runs from the conserved cysteine through the conserved F or W. D genes are given only for firm matches. Clone size is stated in some rows and not others, as once, few, many or a class when expanded.

clone_size,v_call,j_call,d_call,cdr3_aa,cdr3_nt
.,TRBV5-1,TRBJ2-1,.,CASSLQLGLDEQFF,TGCGCCAGCAGCCTCCAACTAGGTTTGGATGAGCAGTTCTTC
.,TRBV2,TRBJ2-2,.,CASSEQTAGWGNTGELFF,TGTGCCAGCAGTGAACAGACAGCAGGATGGGGGAACACCGGGGAGCTGTTTTTT
.,TRBV11-3,TRBJ2-7,TRBD1,CASRVRTGPVYEQYF,TGTGCCAGCAGGGTTCGGACAGGCCCGGTCTACGAGCAGTACTTC
.,TRBV15,TRBJ2-1,TRBD2,CATSPGTSANEQFF,TGTGCCACCAGCCCCGGGACTAGCGCCAACGAGCAGTTCTTC
once,TRBV30,TRBJ1-1,.,CAWSLTTGVAFF,TGTGCCTGGAGCCTAACGACCGGGGTAGCTTTCTTT
.,TRBV28,TRBJ2-1,TRBD2,CASSAGGGGYNEQFF,TGTGCCAGCAGCGCTGGCGGGGGTGGGTACAATGAGCAGTTCTTC
.,TRBV19,TRBJ1-1,TRBD1,CASTRNRGDGAFF,TGTGCCAGTACTCGAAACAGGGGAGACGGAGCTTTCTTT
.,TRBV7-3,TRBJ2-3,.,CASSPQGPSPDTQYF,TGTGCCAGCAGTCCCCAGGGTCCCTCCCCCGATACGCAGTATTTT
.,TRBV5-1,TRBJ2-6,TRBD1,CASSLFSGTGGSRRANVLTF,TGCGCCAGCAGCCTATTTTCCGGGACAGGGGGCTCTCGAAGGGCCAACGTCCTGACTTTC
.,TRBV6-6,TRBJ2-1,.,CASSPRAAIGSSYNEQFF,TGTGCCAGCAGTCCCCGGGCCGCTATAGGGAGCTCCTACAATGAGCAGTTCTTC
.,TRBV24-1,TRBJ2-2,.,CATSDSPSGGELFF,TGTGCCACCAGTGACTCACCGTCGGGCGGGGAGCTGTTTTTT
.,TRBV11-3,TRBJ2-7,.,CASSATWQDYEQYF,TGTGCCAGCAGCGCGACCTGGCAGGACTACGAGCAGTACTTC